The 8 T cell receptor beta chains reported below all come from one sample, sequenced in a study of cytomegalovirus exposure and HLA in healthy donors. The study ran its PCR with 60 Vbeta and 13 Jbeta primers. The data were produced by immunoSEQ multiplex PCR, yet TCRdb's version contains in-frame clones alone and is incomplete. Of about 160,000 clones in the sample, 70% to 80% were seen once. The specimen was PBMCs. The origin of the receptors is a man in his forties in good health and CMV-seronegative.

V is TRBV6-1 and J is TRBJ2-1; 9 nucleotides agree with TRBD2. CDR1 MNHNS and CDR2 SASEGT come from the germline V gene. J lost 8 bases, V lost 5 bases, and 7 bases had no gene match. CDR3 length equals 14 residues. CDR3 nucleotide sequence: TGTGCCAGCAGTTTAGCGGGAGCCTTAGATGAGCAGTTCTTC. Its translation: CASSLAGALDEQFF.

The rearrangement joins TRBV27 to TRBJ2-7; TRBD2 might be the D (7 bases). This CDR3 contains 14 residues. Germline V lookup: CDR1 MNHEY, CDR2 SMNVEV (reference sequence). Trimming shortened V by 2 bases and J by 5 bases, and 13 bases separated the two germline ends. CDR3 in DNA: TGTGCCAGCAGTTTAGTAAGGGGGAGGGACGAGCAGTACTTC. Its translation: CASSLVRGRDEQYF.

This chain uses TRBV27 with TRBJ1-2; TRBD1 aligns across 8 bases. Trimming cost V 5 bases and J 8 bases; bases outside gene matches: 10. The CDR3 consists of 14 residues. CDR1 and CDR2 (germline): MNHEY, SMNVEV (reference sequence). In DNA form, the CDR3 reads TGTGCCAGCAGTCCCCCGGACAGGGCGAACGGCTACACCTTC. Translating it yields CASSPPDRANGYTF.

The rearrangement links TRBV2 to TRBJ2-1; a possible D gene is TRBD2 (5 bases). Germline CDR1 reads SNHLY; CDR2 reads FYNNEI. Trimming pared 10 bases from V and 1 base from J, leaving 11 bases between. The CDR3 is made up of 13 amino acids. For the CDR3, the DNA is TGTGCCACTGAGCGGATATCCTACAATGAGCAGTTCTTC. Its translation is CATERISYNEQFF.

V usage is TRBV11-2 and J usage is TRBJ2-5; D gene uncertain. Germline CDR1 SGHAT, CDR2 FQNNGV. This CDR3 comprises 12 residues. Between the trimmed V and J ends, which lost 2 bases and 4 bases, there was a span of 5 bases. CDR3: CASSLQLETQYF. The CDR3 bases are TGTGCCAGCAGCTTACAATTAGAGACCCAGTACTTC.

This clone was detected once. This chain joins TRBV7-2 and TRBJ2-2, with D possibly TRBD1 on 6 matching bases. Germline V gene sequence: CDR1 SGHTA, CDR2 FQGNSA. Trimming shortened V by 5 bases and J by 8 bases, and 15 bases separated the two germline ends. This CDR3 contains 14 residues. Here the CDR3 DNA reads TGTGCCAGCAGCCCGGACTCGAGGGGGGGGGAGCTGTTTTTT. Translation: CASSPDSRGGELFF.

This clone was seen a handful of times. CDR3 loop: CASSFGGLRNTEAFF. CDR3 coding DNA: TGTGCCAGCAGTTTTGGTGGACTCCGGAACACTGAAGCTTTCTTT. The V and J genes are TRBV5-5 and TRBJ1-1; no clear D gene. The CDR3 is 15 residues long. The V end was cut by 5 bases, the J end by 1 base, with 15 bases between. CDR1 SGHKS and CDR2 YYEKEE come from the germline V gene (reference sequence).

The CDR3 loop is CASSSRGGLGGYTF. In DNA, the CDR3 is TGTGCCAGCAGCTCACGGGGAGGCCTTGGAGGCTACACCTTC. The V and J genes are TRBV7-9 and TRBJ1-2, with no clear D. This CDR3 is 14 amino acids long. Germline assignment: CDR1 SEHNR and CDR2 FQNEAQ (reference sequence). The V and J ends lost 4 bases and 8 bases respectively, with 17 bases between them.